Sequencing of this TCR beta chain was carried out in a study of blood T cell repertoires in COVID-19. Overall study context: Donors in the United States, Italy and Spain gave samples during acute or convalescent COVID-19. The cDNA or gDNA used as material had been derived from T cells, B-cell-depleted T cells, or PBMCs.

Losses at the gene ends were 0 bases for V and 3 bases for J; bases not matched to a gene: 2. Germline V lookup: CDR1 WNHNN, CDR2 SYGVQD (reference sequence). The CDR3 is 15 amino acids. Authors' methods: Estimated nucleated cell counts came from reference gene primer amplification. TCRdb keeps only in-frame clones here, not all; method: immunoSEQ multiplex PCR. V and J calls and clone size are as listed in that table; D and trimming were resolved from the DNA. The sample has around 180,000 clones, 85% to 90% seen once. This clonotype was sampled from a woman in her 30s with active or convalescent COVID-19. Source material: peripheral blood. This chain links TRBV10-1 with TRBJ1-2; TRBD1 matches 9 bases. The CDR3 DNA reads as TGCGCCAGCAGTGAGTCCCGGGACAGGGACTATGGCTACACCTTC. The encoded protein is CASSESRDRDYGYTF.